These 25 T cell receptor beta chains were all obtained from the same sample, sequenced in a study of spatial heterogeneity in lung cancer. Time point: sample taken at primary tumor resection. TCRdb re-derived calls from the 5' RACE reads in MiXCR, one entry per CDR3 protein. This repertoire shows about 5,800 distinct CDR3 sequences, roughly an eighth found once; its top ten account for around 21%. The source material was normal lung tissue next to the tumor, sampled at surgery. Receptor source: a female donor with early-stage non-small cell lung cancer.

By share, this clonotype counts as medium-sized. This sequence joins TRBV2 and TRBJ2-5, with a tentative D call TRBD2 (5 bases). This CDR3 has 10 residues. The germline gives CDR1 SNHLY, CDR2 FYNNEI. V dropped 8 bases and J dropped 4 bases, with 5 bases sitting between them. CDR3 coding DNA: TGTGCCAGCGGACTAGAGACCCAGTACTTC. This codes for CASGLETQYF. The full variable domain, rest sourced from reference TRBV2 and TRBJ2-5, is EPEVTQTPSHQVTQMGQEVILRCVPISNHLYFYWYRQILGQKVEFLVSFYNNEISEKSEIFDDQFSVERPDGSNFTLKIRSTKLEDSAMYFCASGLETQYFGPGTRLLVL.

In regard to this clonotype: With a much larger clone just one base away, this may be a read error. The chain has TRBV20-1 and TRBJ2-1, with TRBD2 matching 9 bases. In germline, CDR1 is DFQATT, CDR2 SNEGSKA (reference sequence). CDR3 length: 13 amino acids. The CDR3 bases are TGCAGTGCTACCGGCGGGGGGGCGAATGGGCAGTTCTTC. It encodes CSATGGGANGQFF.

This clonotype is medium-sized in the sample. J is TRBJ1-1 and V is TRBV2; 9 positions agree with TRBD1. The germline V gene encodes CDR1 SNHLY and CDR2 FYNNEI. The CDR3 length is 16 residues. With 10 bases clipped from V and 4 bases from J, the junction kept 16 bases outside the gene matches. Here the CDR3 reads CATNPPGQGRRTEAFF. In DNA form, the CDR3 reads TGTGCCACCAACCCCCCGGGACAGGGACGTCGCACTGAAGCTTTCTTT. Looking up the rest from reference TRBV2 and TRBJ1-1 gives the full variable domain: EPEVTQTPSHQVTQMGQEVILRCVPISNHLYFYWYRQILGQKVEFLVSFYNNEISEKSEIFDDQFSVERPDGSNFTLKIRSTKLEDSAMYFCATNPPGQGRRTEAFFGQGTRLTVV.

This clonotype was seen more than once but under ten times. The chain couples TRBV6-6 to TRBJ1-5; 9 bases map to TRBD1. Germline assignment: CDR1 MNHNY and CDR2 SVGAGI (reference sequence). This CDR3 is 16 amino acids long. Unmatched junction bases numbered 3, after V lost 1 base and J lost 2 bases. CDR3 nucleotide sequence: TGTGCCAGCAGTTACTTCCGGGACAGGGGCAATCAGCCCCAGCATTTT. It yields the protein CASSYFRDRGNQPQHF.

This clonotype is judged medium-sized. V usage is TRBV5-1 and J usage is TRBJ2-2; D ambiguous. Germline CDR1 is SGHRS and CDR2 is YFSETQ. With 2 bases removed from V and 4 bases from J, the gap between germline ends came to 15 bases. This CDR3 has 16 residues. The CDR3 region is CASSLFASDGTGELFF. DNA for the CDR3: TGCGCCAGCAGCTTATTTGCCTCTGATGGCACCGGGGAGCTGTTTTTT.

This clonotype has a handful of counts. The rearrangement links TRBV7-2 to TRBJ2-1, with D possibly matching TRBD2 (6 bases). V lost 0 bases, J lost 5 bases, and 11 bases lay in between. Germline CDR1 reads SGHTA; CDR2 reads FQGNSA. This CDR3 has 15 residues. CDR3 in amino acids: CASSLARDFNNEQFF. The CDR3 DNA sequence: TGTGCCAGCAGCTTAGCGCGGGACTTCAACAATGAGCAGTTCTTC.

In its sample, this clonotype ranks as medium-sized. The V and J genes are TRBV5-6 and TRBJ2-5; D remains ambiguous. Trimming cost V 0 bases and J 6 bases, with 12 bases left between them. This CDR3 contains 14 residues. Germline V gene lookup returns CDR1 SGHDT and CDR2 YYEEEE. The CDR3 reads CASSLAAAKKTQYF. The CDR3 bases are TGTGCCAGCAGCTTGGCAGCCGCTAAGAAGACCCAGTACTTC.

The gene calls are TRBV4-2 and TRBJ1-2; D is possibly TRBD1 (6 bases). Germline V gene data show CDR1 as LGHNA and CDR2 as YNFKEQ. The V end lost 1 base, the J end lost 6 bases, and 18 bases lay between the germline ends. This CDR3 is 16 amino acids long. The CDR3 region has the DNA TGTGCCAGCAGCCAAGTTTGGGGGGGGCCGGGAGATGGCTACACCTTC. This translates into CASSQVWGGPGDGYTF.

This clonotype was seen more than once but under ten times. The chain recombines TRBV6-5 with TRBJ1-2, with 10 bases lining up with TRBD1. This CDR3 contains 16 residues. Per germline, CDR1 MNHEY and CDR2 SVGAGI. The J segment lost 2 bases and the V segment lost 4 bases, leaving 7 bases of the junction unmatched. The CDR3 DNA reads TGTGCCAGCAGTTCCCCGGGACAGGGGTTCAACTATGGCTACACCTTC. It codes for CASSSPGQGFNYGYTF.

By share, this clonotype counts as medium-sized (0.01 to 0.1%). J is TRBJ1-2 and V is TRBV3-1, with D maybe TRBD1 (5 bases). The CDR3 has 13 amino acids. With 3 bases removed from V and 6 bases from J, the gap between germline ends came to 11 bases. Germline CDR1 is LGHDT and CDR2 is YNNKEL (reference sequence). CDR3 sequence: CASSQLTADGYTF. CDR3 in DNA: TGTGCCAGCAGCCAGTTGACAGCGGATGGCTACACCTTC. Supplemented by reference TRBV3-1 and TRBJ1-2, the full variable domain reads DTAVSQTPKYLVTQMGNDKSIKCEQNLGHDTMYWYKQDSKKFLKIMFSYNNKELIINETVPNRFSPKSPDKAHLNLHINSLELGDSAVYFCASSQLTADGYTFGSGTRLTVV.

The sample holds many counts of this clonotype. The rearrangement uses TRBV18 and TRBJ1-6; 9 nucleotides align to TRBD1. Trimming at V came to 3 bases and at J to 7 bases, leaving 1 base not matched to a gene. CDR3 length: 14 amino acids. Per the germline V gene, CDR1 is KGHSH and CDR2 is LQKENI. The CDR3 coding sequence is TGTGCCAGCTCACCGGGGACAGGGAATTCACCCCTCCACTTT. This encodes CASSPGTGNSPLHF.

This clonotype qualifies as medium-sized. The chain links TRBV27 to TRBJ1-1; 9 bases match TRBD1. There are 14 residues in the CDR3. Germline trimming cut 2 bases from V and 6 bases from J; bases unmatched to any gene: 4. Germline lookup yields CDR1 MNHEY and CDR2 SMNVEV (reference sequence). The CDR3 spells CASSLRGQGSEAFF. Here the CDR3 DNA reads TGTGCCAGCAGTTTAAGGGGACAGGGCTCTGAAGCTTTCTTT.

This clonotype is categorized as medium-sized. This chain links TRBV27 with TRBJ2-3; the D gene is possibly TRBD2 (6 bases). The CDR3 loop spans 17 amino acids. Germline CDR1 and CDR2: MNHEY and SMNVEV (reference sequence). V was trimmed by 4 bases and J by 2 bases, leaving 19 bases between them. The CDR3 is CASSSPASVHHTDTQYF. CDR3 DNA sequence: TGTGCCAGCAGTTCGCCAGCTAGCGTTCACCACACAGATACGCAGTATTTT.

This chain joins TRBV7-9 and TRBJ2-1; the match to TRBD1 covers 9 bases. The CDR3 extends over 17 amino acids. Losses at the gene ends were 0 bases for V and 9 bases for J; bases not matched to a gene: 12. The germline CDR1 and CDR2 sequences are SEHNR and FQNEAQ (reference sequence). The CDR3 loop reads CASSLALTGQGPGEQFF. The CDR3 DNA reads TGTGCCAGCAGCTTAGCGCTAACAGGACAGGGGCCGGGTGAGCAGTTCTTC. The variable domain in full, with the rest retrieved from reference TRBV7-9 and TRBJ2-1, is DTGVSQNPRHKITKRGQNVTFRCDPISEHNRLYWYRQTLGQGPEFLTYFQNEAQLEKSRLLSDRFSAERPKGSFSTLEIQRTEQGDSAMYLCASSLALTGQGPGEQFFGPGTRLTVL.

By sample share, this clonotype is medium-sized. The chain uses TRBV28 and TRBJ2-3, with TRBD2 matching over 9 bases. The CDR3 has 16 amino acids. The trim removed 2 bases at V and 3 bases at J, leaving 6 bases unmatched. Germline CDR1 is MDHEN and CDR2 is SYDVKM. The CDR3 DNA sequence: TGTGCCAGCAGTTTAGCGGGGGGGCATGGGACAGATACGCAGTATTTT. Protein: CASSLAGGHGTDTQYF. Complete variable domain (other parts from reference TRBV28 and TRBJ2-3): DVKVTQSSRYLVKRTGEKVFLECVQDMDHENMFWYRQDPGLGLRLIYFSYDVKMKEKGDIPEGYSVSREKKERFSLILESASTNQTSMYLCASSLAGGHGTDTQYFGPGTRLTVL.

This clonotype appeared many times. CDR3: CASSLGRPSYNEQFF. CDR3 nucleotide sequence: TGTGCCAGCAGTCTGGGGAGGCCTTCCTACAATGAGCAGTTCTTC. The V call is TRBV27, the J call TRBJ2-1, with a possible D match to TRBD2 (6 bases). Germline CDR1 is MNHEY and CDR2 is SMNVEV (reference sequence). The CDR3 loop spans 15 amino acids. Trimming left V 5 bases short and J 1 base short, with 12 bases between.

This clonotype is classed as medium-sized (0.01 to 0.1%). This chain links TRBV18 with TRBJ2-3, with D perhaps matching TRBD2 (6 bases). CDR1 KGHSH and CDR2 LQKENI come from the germline V gene. Deletions cut 5 bases from V and 8 bases from J, with 17 bases between. CDR3 length: 14 amino acids. This chain's CDR3 is CASSAGKLPSTQYF. As DNA, the CDR3 is TGTGCCAGCTCAGCGGGGAAACTGCCATCTACGCAGTATTTT.

The rearrangement links TRBV27 to TRBJ1-1; 11 positions match TRBD1. Germline lookup yields CDR1 MNHEY and CDR2 SMNVEV (reference sequence). This CDR3 is 19 amino acids long. Trimming took 2 bases from V and 6 from J; bases not matched to a gene: 17. The CDR3 sequence is CASSLTPRTGGWIGAEAFF. CDR3 in DNA: TGTGCCAGCAGTTTAACCCCGCGGACAGGGGGCTGGATAGGAGCTGAAGCTTTCTTT.

For the CDR3, the DNA is TGTGCCAGCAGCCAAGCACTAGCGGGAAGGTATACGCAGTATTTT. This codes for CASSQALAGRYTQYF. The J gene is TRBJ2-3, the V gene TRBV14, with 10 bases matching TRBD2. Germline V gene lookup returns CDR1 SGHDN and CDR2 FVKESK. The CDR3 sequence is 15 residues long. Unmatched junction bases numbered 5, after V lost 1 base and J lost 7 bases.

This clonotype was recorded a few times. The V call is TRBV7-2, the J call TRBJ1-1; TRBD1 is a possible D gene (6 bases). CDR3 length: 12 residues. Germline V gene sequence: CDR1 SGHTA, CDR2 FQGNSA. V lost 6 bases to trimming and J lost 9 bases, with 14 bases between them. CDR3 sequence reads: CASRTTGTKAFF. The CDR3 region has the DNA TGTGCCAGCAGGACAACAGGGACGAAAGCTTTCTTT. The complete variable domain, with remaining parts taken from reference TRBV7-2 and TRBJ1-1, reads GAGVSQSPSNKVTEKGKDVELRCDPISGHTALYWYRQSLGQGLEFLIYFQGNSAPDKSGLPSDRFSAERTGGSVSTLTIQRTQQEDSAVYLCASRTTGTKAFFGQGTRLTVV.

This clonotype was seen ten or more times. The gene calls are TRBV11-2 and TRBJ2-7, with TRBD1 identical over 7 bases. V lost 0 bases to trimming and J lost 7 bases; unmatched junction nucleotides: 9. CDR3 length: 15 residues. Germline loops: CDR1 SGHAT, CDR2 FQNNGV. CDR3 loop: CASSLDSMTGSEQYV. The CDR3 nucleotides are TGTGCCAGCAGCTTAGATAGCATGACAGGGTCAGAGCAGTACGTC.

Judged by abundance, this clonotype is medium-sized (0.01 to 0.1%). The rearrangement joins TRBV7-9 to TRBJ2-3, with D possibly TRBD1 on 5 matching bases. CDR3 length equals 12 residues. Germline V CDR1 and CDR2: SEHNR, FQNEAQ (reference sequence). V lost 6 bases and J 5 bases, leaving 9 bases between the germline ends. The CDR3 bases are TGTGCCAGCAGGGACAACGGAGATACGCAGTATTTT. This codes for CASRDNGDTQYF.

This clonotype was seen repeatedly, ten times or more. The V call is TRBV18, the J call TRBJ2-5, with 10 bases matching TRBD2. Germline CDR1 reads KGHSH; CDR2 reads LQKENI. This CDR3 is 18 amino acids long. J gave up 4 bases and V 3 bases, and 14 bases lay outside the gene matches. Here the CDR3 reads CASSPQSSGRGFAETQYF. CDR3 DNA: TGTGCCAGCTCACCTCAGTCTAGCGGGAGAGGATTTGCAGAGACCCAGTACTTC.

At least ten counts were recorded for this clonotype. The chain joins TRBV7-2 to TRBJ2-1; the D call may be TRBD1 or TRBD2 (5 bases each). This CDR3 has 15 amino acids. The ends were cut back, 6 bases at V and 2 bases at J, with 14 bases in the middle. The V gene's germline CDR1 is SGHTA and CDR2 FQGNSA. The CDR3 coding sequence is TGTGCCAGCAGTCGAGGGGATTCGACCTACAATGAGCAGTTCTTC. Its translation: CASSRGDSTYNEQFF.

The chain couples TRBV12-3 or TRBV12-4 to TRBJ2-7; D is uncertain. This CDR3 comprises 14 residues. V was clipped by 3 bases and J by 3 bases, with 12 bases between them. This CDR3 is CASSFVNTFYEQYF. The DNA of the CDR3 is TGTGCCAGCAGTTTCGTCAATACCTTCTACGAGCAGTACTTC.